These 15 T cell receptor beta chains share one sample of origin, sequenced in a study of beta chain features in type 1 diabetes. Study findings and constraints: Shortening that was moderate but significant affected the TCRB CDR3s of Type 1 diabetes patients in all four CD4+ subsets.

Which antigens these TCRs recognize remains unknown. Reverse transcribing all isolated RNA meant expressed TCRB transcripts were sequenced. Some clones are missing from TCRdb's copy, which holds only in-frame ones; the method was immunoSEQ multiplex PCR. This table has 150,000 to 200,000 clones, around 63% appearing once. Sequenced: naive CD4+ T cells from blood. The receptors here all came from a man between 25 and 39 years old with type 1 diabetes.

This clone was seen a handful of times. The chain employs TRBV29-1 and TRBJ2-7; D may correspond to TRBD1 or TRBD2 (5 bases each). Trimming stripped 3 bases from V and 6 bases from J, with 12 bases between. This CDR3 is built from 12 residues. The germline gives CDR1 SQVTM, CDR2 ANQGSEA. DNA of the CDR3: TGCAGCGTTGATACTGGGACCGGCGAGCAGTACTTC. Translating gives CSVDTGTGEQYF.

This chain links TRBV6-5 with TRBJ2-6; tentative D call: TRBD2 (5 bases). This CDR3 is 16 amino acids long. Germline CDR1 is MNHEY and CDR2 is SVGAGI. The ends were cut back, 2 bases at V and 4 bases at J, with 12 bases in the middle. The CDR3 loop reads CASSYDWESGANVLTF. The DNA of the CDR3 is TGTGCCAGCAGTTACGATTGGGAGTCCGGGGCCAACGTCCTGACTTTC.

The chain combines TRBV7-9 with TRBJ2-3, with D perhaps given as TRBD1 or TRBD2 (6 bases each). V shed 4 bases and J shed 4 bases, with 18 bases lying between them. The CDR3 contains 16 residues. CDR1 is SEHNR and CDR2 is FQNEAQ in the germline V gene (reference sequence). The CDR3 DNA follows: TGTGCCAGCAGCTCCCTCGAGGGGGGAGGCGCAGATACGCAGTATTTT. It is translated as CASSSLEGGGADTQYF.

The rearrangement links TRBV29-1 to TRBJ2-7; the D gene is possibly TRBD1 (6 bases). The germline gives CDR1 SQVTM, CDR2 ANQGSEA. The CDR3 length is 16 residues. V lost 4 bases to trimming and J lost 5 bases, with 24 bases between them. CDR3 DNA: TGCAGCGTTGCCACCACGGACAGTCAGAGGGTGGACGAGCAGTACTTC. It translates to CSVATTDSQRVDEQYF.

This clone has more than one count but fewer than ten. CDR3 nucleotides: TGCAGCCCTACGGGGACAGATACGCAGTATTTT. Translated, it gives CSPTGTDTQYF. The chain is built from TRBV20-1 and TRBJ2-3; possibly TRBD2 for D (5 bases). The CDR3 covers 11 residues. CDR1 DFQATT and CDR2 SNEGSKA come from the germline V gene (reference sequence).

This chain links TRBV29-1 with TRBJ1-2; possible D gene TRBD1, 6 bases. CDR3 length equals 13 residues. Trimming shortened V by 6 bases and J by 3 bases, and 14 bases separated the two germline ends. The V gene's germline CDR1 is SQVTM and CDR2 ANQGSEA. For the CDR3, the DNA is TGCAGCGTCGGGAGGGCAGGGGACTATGGCTACACCTTC. As protein: CSVGRAGDYGYTF.

The chain joins TRBV30 to TRBJ1-6; D is ambiguous. The CDR3 spans 12 residues. CDR1 is GTSNPN, CDR2 SVGIG, per germline (reference sequence). Trimming cost V 2 bases and J 11 bases, with 10 bases left between them. CDR3 nucleotides: TGTGCCTGGAGTATGGTTGTGACACCCCTCCACTTT. Protein sequence: CAWSMVVTPLHF.

The chain links TRBV2 to TRBJ1-1, with TRBD1 matching 9 bases. The CDR3 has 16 amino acids. The trim removed 2 bases at V and 2 bases at J, leaving 6 bases unmatched. Germline CDR1 SNHLY, CDR2 FYNNEI. CDR3 in DNA: TGTGCCAGCAGTGAACAGAGGACAGGGGCCAACACTGAAGCTTTCTTT. It translates to CASSEQRTGANTEAFF.

V usage is TRBV4-3 and J usage is TRBJ2-3; a possible D gene is TRBD2 (5 bases). The germline gives CDR1 LGHNA, CDR2 YSLEER. This CDR3 has 13 residues. V lost 0 bases and J lost 8, with 9 bases in between. CDR3 sequence: CASSQDLAPTQYF. The CDR3 DNA reads TGCGCCAGCAGCCAAGATCTAGCCCCTACGCAGTATTTT.

This clone was detected a few times. This CDR3 is also generated by other DNA sequences in the sample. This chain connects TRBV30 to TRBJ2-7; TRBD1 might be the D (5 bases). Germline-derived CDR1 and CDR2 are GTSNPN and SVGIG (reference sequence). Trimming took 2 bases from V and 1 from J, leaving 6 bases between them. The CDR3 is made up of 12 amino acids. CDR3: CAWSTGSYEQYF. CDR3 sequence (DNA): TGTGCCTGGAGTACAGGTTCCTACGAGCAGTACTTC.

V usage is TRBV9 and J usage is TRBJ1-3, with D unresolved. Germline V gives CDR1 SGDLS, CDR2 YYNGEE. The CDR3 runs to 17 residues. The V end lost 3 bases, the J end lost 0 bases, and 16 bases lay between the germline ends. The CDR3 bases are TGTGCCAGCAGCGCAGGAGAAATCTGGTTCTCTGGAAACACCATATATTTT. Translating it yields CASSAGEIWFSGNTIYF.

In regard to this clone: At the DNA level, this CDR3 is encoded by other sequences in the same sample as well. V gene TRBV30 combines with J gene TRBJ2-7; no definite D call. CDR3 length: 11 residues. V was trimmed by 1 base and J by 3 bases, leaving 4 bases between them. Germline V lookup: CDR1 GTSNPN, CDR2 SVGIG (reference sequence). CDR3 bases: TGTGCCTGGAGTGGGAGCTACGAGCAGTACTTC. Protein product: CAWSGSYEQYF. The variable domain in full, completed from reference TRBV30 and TRBJ2-7, reads SQTIHQWPATLVQPVGSPLSLECTVEGTSNPNLYWYRQAAGRGLQLLFYSVGIGQISSEVPQNLSASRPQDRQFILSSKKLLLSDSGFYLCAWSGSYEQYFGPGTRLTVT.

This chain links TRBV27 with TRBJ2-5; tentatively, D is TRBD2 (5 bases). Germline values: CDR1 MNHEY, CDR2 SMNVEV (reference sequence). CDR3 size: 13 residues. Trimming stripped 3 bases from V and 5 bases from J, with 10 bases between. CDR3 bases: TGTGCCAGCAGTTTCCTCCCGGGGGAGACCCAGTACTTC. It translates to CASSFLPGETQYF.

The CDR3 sequence: CASSLPRPGTQYF. In nucleotides, the CDR3 is TGTGCCAGCAGCTTACCCAGGCCTGGTACGCAGTATTTT. The rearrangement links TRBV7-9 to TRBJ2-3; D is uncertain. V was shortened by 2 bases and J by 8 bases, with 11 bases between the two germline ends. This CDR3 is 13 amino acids long. Germline loops: CDR1 SEHNR, CDR2 FQNEAQ (reference sequence).

The V gene is TRBV7-9, the J gene TRBJ2-3; D unresolved. In germline, CDR1 is SEHNR, CDR2 FQNEAQ (reference sequence). This CDR3 is built from 12 residues. The V end lost 2 bases, the J end lost 4 bases, and 4 bases lay between the germline ends. For the CDR3, the DNA is TGTGCCAGCAGCTTAATCGCAGATACGCAGTATTTT. As protein: CASSLIADTQYF.